This T cell receptor beta chain comes out of a study of spatial heterogeneity in lung cancer. Study results and caveats: Expanded intratumoral alpha and beta TCR counts tracked tumor mutation counts.

Time point of the sample: sample taken at primary tumor resection. Material for sequencing was whole RNA from tumor, nontumor lung or frozen PBMC, left unsorted. As to this clonotype: Its antigen remains unknown.

This CDR3 region has 13 residues. V lost 3 bases and J lost 6, with 13 bases in between. Per the germline V gene, CDR1 is SGDLS and CDR2 is YYNGEE. The study tagged each TCR cDNA molecule with a unique molecular identifier. From the 5' RACE reads, TCRdb called clonotypes with MiXCR, one entry per CDR3 protein. The data show approximately 11,000 distinct CDR3 sequences, with approximately 15% seen just once and roughly a sixth held by the top ten. The rearrangement links TRBV9 to TRBJ2-7, with D possibly TRBD2 on 6 matching bases. The sequenced sample was lung tumor tissue, obtained at surgery. This sequence originates from a male donor with early-stage non-small cell lung cancer. CDR3 in DNA: TGTGCCAGCAGCGAGAGGGCGGGGCTCGAGCAGTACTTC. It yields the protein CASSERAGLEQYF. Looking up the rest from reference TRBV9 and TRBJ2-7 gives the full variable domain: DSGVTQTPKHLITATGQRVTLRCSPRSGDLSVYWYQQSLDQGLQFLIQYYNGEERAKGNILERFSAQQFPDLHSELNLSSLELGDSALYFCASSERAGLEQYFGPGTRLTVT.